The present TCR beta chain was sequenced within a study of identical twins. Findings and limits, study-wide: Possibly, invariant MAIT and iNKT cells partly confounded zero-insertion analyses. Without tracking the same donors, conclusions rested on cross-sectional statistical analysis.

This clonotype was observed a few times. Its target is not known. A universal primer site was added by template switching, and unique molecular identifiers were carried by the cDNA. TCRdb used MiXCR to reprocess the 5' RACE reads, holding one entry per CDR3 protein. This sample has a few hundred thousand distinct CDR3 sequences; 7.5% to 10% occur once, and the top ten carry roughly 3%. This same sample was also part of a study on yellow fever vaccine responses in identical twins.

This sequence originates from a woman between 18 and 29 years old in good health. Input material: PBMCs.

In DNA, the CDR3 is TGTGCCTGGAGGCCGGGACAGGGGACCTCCGAGCAGTACTTC. This gives the protein CAWRPGQGTSEQYF. This chain connects TRBV30 to TRBJ2-7, with 10 bases matching TRBD1. There are 14 residues in the CDR3. The V and J ends lost 3 bases and 6 bases, in that order; junction bases with no gene match: 8. Germline V gives CDR1 GTSNPN, CDR2 SVGIG (reference sequence).